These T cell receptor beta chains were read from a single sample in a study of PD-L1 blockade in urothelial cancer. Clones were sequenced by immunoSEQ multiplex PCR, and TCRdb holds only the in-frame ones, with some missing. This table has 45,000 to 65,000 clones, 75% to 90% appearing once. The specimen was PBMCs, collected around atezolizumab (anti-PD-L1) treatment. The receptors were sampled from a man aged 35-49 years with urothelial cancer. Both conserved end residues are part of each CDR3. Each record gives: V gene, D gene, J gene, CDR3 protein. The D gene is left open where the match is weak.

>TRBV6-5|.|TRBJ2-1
CASSYVPSANDNEQFF
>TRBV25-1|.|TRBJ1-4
CASSELLGGLFF
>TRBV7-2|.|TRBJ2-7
CASSQLGSFYEQYF
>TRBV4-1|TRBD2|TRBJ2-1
CASRTAGVGNEQFF
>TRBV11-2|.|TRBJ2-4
CASSPQLAKNIQYF
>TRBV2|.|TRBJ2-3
CASRPRGLFLDTQYF
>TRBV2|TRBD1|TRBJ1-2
CARQGARGYTF
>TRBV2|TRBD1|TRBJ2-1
CASLAGGTGWRNEQFF
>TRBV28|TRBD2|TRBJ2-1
CASGAVAGARNEQFF
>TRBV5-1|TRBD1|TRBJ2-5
CASSLLGDRGETQYF
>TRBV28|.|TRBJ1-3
CASSQGLGNTIYF
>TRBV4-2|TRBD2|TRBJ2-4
CASSQGEGKGKNIQYF
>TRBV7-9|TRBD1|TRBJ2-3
CASSLPLGQDGTDTQYF
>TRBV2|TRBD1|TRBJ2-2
CASGTGGTGELFF
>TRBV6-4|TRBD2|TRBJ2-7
CASSLAGGPCEQYF
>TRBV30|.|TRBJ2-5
CAWRGGTAVQETQYF
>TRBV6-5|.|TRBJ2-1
CASSSPGPLGNEQFF
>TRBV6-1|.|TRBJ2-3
CASSDPELDTQYF
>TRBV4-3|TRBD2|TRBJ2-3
CASTPNPGLAGDDTQYF
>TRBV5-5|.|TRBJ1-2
CASSGTGYGYTF
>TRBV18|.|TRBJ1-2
CASSPDTDYGYTF
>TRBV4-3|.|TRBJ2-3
CASSQGRRADTQYF
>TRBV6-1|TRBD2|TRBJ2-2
CASGRLAENTGELFF
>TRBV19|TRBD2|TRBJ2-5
CASSNRLAGAQETQYF
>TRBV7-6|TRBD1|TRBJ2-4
CASSSDRRNIQYF
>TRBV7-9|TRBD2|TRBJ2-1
CASSPRTSGYNEQFF
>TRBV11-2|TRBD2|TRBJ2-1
CASSFGTRNYNEQFF